This TCR beta chain comes out of a study of blood T cell dynamics during melanoma immunotherapy. Assay used: immunoSEQ multiplex PCR; TCRdb lists only in-frame clones, some missing. Found here are 20,000 to 25,000 clones, 89% of them singletons; the top ten hold more than 0.9%. The time point is: pre-treatment baseline. CDR1 is KGHSH and CDR2 is LQKENI in the germline V gene. The V and J ends lost 4 bases and 5 bases, in that order; junction bases with no gene match: 5. The CDR3 is 15 residues long. This sequence was found in a human donor with melanoma. The specimen was blood, collected from a patient treated with checkpoint blockade. The genes are TRBV18 and TRBJ2-7; 13 positions agree with TRBD2. The CDR3 nucleotides are TGTGCCAGCTCACGACTAGCGGGGGGCCAGGACGAGCAGTACTTC. It is translated as CASSRLAGGQDEQYF.